A single sample is the source of the 17 T cell receptor beta chains below, sequenced in a study of cytotoxic CD8 clonotypes in ibrutinib-treated CLL. Using immunoSEQ multiplex PCR, the repertoire was profiled, and TCRdb retains in-frame clones only, with some absent. The sample records approximately 320,000 clones, about 64% being singletons. The sample consisted of PBMCs, taken after 36 months of ibrutinib treatment. These receptors originate from a human donor with chronic lymphocytic leukemia.

The V call is TRBV6-1, the J call TRBJ1-1, with 10 bases aligning to TRBD1. With V trimmed by 4 bases and J by 6 bases, 2 bases remained unmatched. This CDR3 is 13 amino acids long. Germline lookup yields CDR1 MNHNS and CDR2 SASEGT. The CDR3 bases are TGTGCCAGCAGTGTGGGACAGGGGCCTGAAGCTTTCTTT. Translated: CASSVGQGPEAFF.

CDR3 in DNA: TGTGCCAGCAGCCAAATCCCCATACAGGGCAGTCACGAGCAGTACTTC. Its protein product is CASSQIPIQGSHEQYF. The J gene is TRBJ2-7, the V gene TRBV14, with D maybe TRBD1 (6 bases). Germline V gives CDR1 SGHDN, CDR2 FVKESK. V lost 2 bases and J lost 5, with 19 bases in between. The CDR3 covers 16 residues.

The chain combines TRBV2 with TRBJ2-7, with D perhaps TRBD1 (6 bases). The germline CDR1 and CDR2 sequences are SNHLY and FYNNEI. V was trimmed by 7 bases and J by 3 bases, leaving 13 bases between them. CDR3 length equals 13 residues. CDR3 loop: CASIRGAFYEQYF. For the CDR3, the DNA is TGTGCCAGCATCAGGGGCGCATTCTACGAGCAGTACTTC.

V is TRBV27 and J is TRBJ1-2, with a possible D match to TRBD1 (5 bases). The V gene lost 4 bases and the J gene lost 5 bases, with 17 bases spanning the gap. The CDR3 has 15 residues. Germline V gene data show CDR1 as MNHEY and CDR2 as SMNVEV (reference sequence). CDR3 amino acids: CASSWAGTGPYGYTF. In DNA, the CDR3 is TGTGCCAGCAGTTGGGCTGGAACGGGGCCTTATGGCTACACCTTC.

This sequence joins TRBV27 and TRBJ1-5, with unresolved D. The CDR3 is 12 residues long. Germline CDR1 is MNHEY and CDR2 is SMNVEV (reference sequence). The V end was cut by 4 bases, the J end by 7 bases, with 8 bases between. The CDR3 protein is CASSSLGQPQHF. DNA for the CDR3: TGTGCCAGCAGTTCTCTCGGGCAGCCCCAGCATTTT.

This chain joins TRBV5-4 and TRBJ2-7, with D possibly called TRBD1 or TRBD2 (5 bases each). Germline V CDR1 and CDR2: SGHNT, YYREEE (reference sequence). The CDR3 runs to 15 residues. Between the trimmed V and J ends, which lost 5 bases and 5 bases, there was a span of 20 bases. The CDR3 region is CASSPSREFSHEQYF. The CDR3, as DNA: TGTGCCAGCAGTCCCAGCAGGGAGTTTTCCCACGAGCAGTACTTC.

In this sample, this clone turned up a few times. The rearrangement joins TRBV5-4 to TRBJ2-5; no clear D. This CDR3 contains 13 residues. V was cut by 0 bases and J by 4 bases, with 7 bases left in between. Germline V lookup: CDR1 SGHNT, CDR2 YYREEE (reference sequence). CDR3 protein: CASSLDTGETQYF. In DNA form, the CDR3 reads TGTGCCAGCAGCTTGGACACTGGAGAGACCCAGTACTTC.

This clone was observed a handful of times. CDR3 DNA sequence: TGCAGCGTTGAAGTCAGGGGCATGAACACTGAAGCTTTCTTT. It codes for CSVEVRGMNTEAFF. The chain recombines TRBV29-1 with TRBJ1-1, with D possibly matching TRBD1 (6 bases). The length of the CDR3 is 14 residues. The germline V gene has CDR1 SQVTM and CDR2 ANQGSEA. With 1 base removed from V and 0 bases from J, the gap between germline ends came to 9 bases.

J is TRBJ1-5 and V is TRBV5-4, with 7 bases fitting TRBD1. This CDR3 contains 11 residues. Germline CDR1 and CDR2: SGHNT and YYREEE (reference sequence). The V gene end was trimmed by 3 bases and the J gene end by 14 bases; junction bases not matched to a gene: 5. CDR3 sequence: CASSSRGDKHF. In DNA, the CDR3 is TGTGCCAGCAGCTCCAGGGGGGACAAGCATTTT.

The rearrangement links TRBV13 to TRBJ2-5; D gene unclear. The ends were cut back, 3 bases at V and 2 bases at J, with 10 bases in the middle. Germline V gives CDR1 PRHDT, CDR2 FYEKMQ (reference sequence). This CDR3 contains 14 residues. The CDR3 region is CASSFSPEQETQYF. The CDR3 region has the DNA TGTGCCAGCAGCTTTAGCCCGGAGCAAGAGACCCAGTACTTC.

The chain is built from TRBV29-1 and TRBJ2-7, with TRBD2 as a possible D gene (6 bases). The CDR3 is 15 amino acids. Trimming cost V 6 bases and J 2 bases, with 20 bases left between them. The germline V gene encodes CDR1 SQVTM and CDR2 ANQGSEA. The CDR3 DNA reads as TGCAGCGTAGTCGGGGGTCACAGAGCACCCTACGAGCAGTACTTC. Translating it yields CSVVGGHRAPYEQYF.

The chain joins TRBV2 to TRBJ2-6; weak D call: TRBD1 (5 bases). Trimming shortened V by 2 bases and J by 2 bases, and 10 bases separated the two germline ends. This CDR3 has 16 amino acids. The V gene's germline CDR1 is SNHLY and CDR2 FYNNEI. This CDR3 is CASSERGRAGANVLTF. The CDR3 DNA reads as TGTGCCAGCAGTGAAAGGGGAAGGGCTGGGGCCAACGTCCTGACTTTC.

This clone has only a few counts. The V and J genes are TRBV21-1 and TRBJ1-1; the listed D gene, TRBD1, was not tested against the DNA. TRBV21-1 is listed as a pseudogene. The CDR3 totals 16 residues. CDR3 sequence (DNA): TGTGCCAGCAGCCCTAATACAGGGCAGGGCGACACTGAAGCTTTCTTT. This gives the protein CASSPNTGQGDTEAFF.

The rearrangement uses TRBV4-1 and TRBJ2-5; TRBD2 matches 14 bases. The germline gives CDR1 MGHRA, CDR2 YSYEKL. CDR3 length: 19 amino acids. Trimming at V came to 3 bases and at J to 1 base, leaving 10 bases not matched to a gene. CDR3 DNA sequence: TGCGCCAGCAGCCAGGGGAGACTAGCGGGGGGGCTGCGCCAAGAGACCCAGTACTTC. Its translation is CASSQGRLAGGLRQETQYF.

This clone came up a few times. The J gene is TRBJ1-2, the V gene TRBV27; D perhaps matches TRBD1 (5 bases). V lost 3 bases and J 3 bases, leaving 11 bases between the germline ends. The germline V gene encodes CDR1 MNHEY and CDR2 SMNVEV (reference sequence). The CDR3 has 14 amino acids. CDR3 residues: CASSLGPADYGYTF. Written as DNA, the CDR3 is TGTGCCAGCAGTTTGGGGCCGGCCGACTATGGCTACACCTTC.

The V and J genes are TRBV28 and TRBJ2-3; maybe TRBD2 (5 bases). There are 16 residues in the CDR3. The ends were cut back, 6 bases at V and 1 base at J, with 17 bases in the middle. Germline V gene lookup returns CDR1 MDHEN and CDR2 SYDVKM. CDR3 amino acids: CASSNFFGDGTDTQYF. The CDR3 DNA reads TGTGCCAGCAGCAACTTCTTCGGGGATGGCACAGATACGCAGTATTTT.

This clone was detected once. J is TRBJ2-1 and V is TRBV7-3; TRBD2 matches at 15 bases. Germline CDR1 reads SGHTA; CDR2 reads FQGTGA. V lost 3 bases to trimming and J lost 4 bases; unmatched junction nucleotides: 1. The CDR3 has 16 amino acids. CDR3 sequence reads: CASSLGLAGGYNEQFF. The CDR3 DNA reads TGTGCCAGCAGCTTGGGACTAGCGGGGGGTTACAATGAGCAGTTCTTC.